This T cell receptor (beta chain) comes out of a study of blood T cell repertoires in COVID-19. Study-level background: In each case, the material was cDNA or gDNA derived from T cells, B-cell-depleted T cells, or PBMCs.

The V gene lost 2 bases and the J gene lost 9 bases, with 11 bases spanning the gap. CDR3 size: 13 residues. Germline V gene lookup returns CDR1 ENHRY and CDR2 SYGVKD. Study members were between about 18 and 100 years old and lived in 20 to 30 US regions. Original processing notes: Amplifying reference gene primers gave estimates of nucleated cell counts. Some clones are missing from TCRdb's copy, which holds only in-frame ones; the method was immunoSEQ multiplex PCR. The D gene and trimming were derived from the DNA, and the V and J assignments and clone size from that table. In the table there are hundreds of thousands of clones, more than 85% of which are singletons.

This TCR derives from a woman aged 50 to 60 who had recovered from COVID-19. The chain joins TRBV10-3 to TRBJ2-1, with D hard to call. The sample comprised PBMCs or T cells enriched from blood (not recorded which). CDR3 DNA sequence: TGTGCCATCAGTGAGGGTAGAGGTGGTGAGCAGTTCTTC. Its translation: CAISEGRGGEQFF.